This T cell receptor beta chain was recorded in a study of blood T cell repertoires in COVID-19. Study-level background: Acute-phase and convalescent COVID-19 samples originated in the United States, Italy and Spain.

This CDR3 is built from 15 residues. Germline CDR1 SSHAT, CDR2 FNYEAQ (reference sequence). Comments on this clone: A junction end diverges from the germline sequence, so it may reflect a read error.

TCRdb's table, derived via immunoSEQ multiplex PCR, lists solely in-frame clones and lacks some. This table has under 120,000 clones, 70% to 90% appearing once. This chain uses TRBV7-7 with TRBJ2-5; a weak D match, TRBD2 (6 bases). Sequenced: peripheral blood. This receptor was obtained from a human donor in a cohort sampled during active COVID-19. The CDR3 sequence: CASSLWEAGSETQYF. The CDR3 DNA is TGTGCTAGCAGCTTATGGGAGGCAGGGTCAGAGACCCAGTACTTC.